The present T cell receptor (beta chain) was sequenced within a study of blood T cell repertoires in COVID-19. About the study: In each case, the material was cDNA or gDNA derived from T cells, B-cell-depleted T cells, or PBMCs.

Germline lookup yields CDR1 SGHRS and CDR2 YFSETQ. The CDR3 has 16 residues. V dropped 4 bases and J dropped 5; count of bases not matched to a gene: 14. This clone was found once. Measured with immunoSEQ multiplex PCR; TCRdb has only the in-frame clones, and not every one. The sample lists some 86,000 clones, approximately 89% seen once, with 2.3% in the top ten. The sequenced material came from peripheral blood. This rearrangement joins TRBV5-1 to TRBJ1-2; 7 positions agree with TRBD1. The clonotype was recovered from a human donor with active COVID-19. The donor label of this sample is uncertain. Written as DNA, the CDR3 is TGCGCCAGCAGCCTAATACCTTCGACAGGGCGATATGGCTACACCTTC. Protein: CASSLIPSTGRYGYTF.